A selection of T cell receptor beta chains follows, all from one sample in a study of cytomegalovirus exposure and HLA in healthy donors. The table came from immunoSEQ multiplex PCR; TCRdb's copy has only in-frame clones and leaves some out. The sample yields about 63,000 clones, roughly nine tenths seen once. Sequenced input: PBMCs. The receptors were gathered from a woman aged 18-29 years in good health and CMV-seronegative. The CDR3 runs from the conserved cysteine through the conserved F or W.

V	J	CDR3
TRBV11-2	TRBJ2-7	CASSLTYEQYF
TRBV10-3	TRBJ1-4	CATQGPEAEKLFF
TRBV18	TRBJ1-2	CASSGGQIYGYTF
TRBV6-1	TRBJ2-7	CASTRLQGHEQYF
TRBV6-4	TRBJ2-3	CASSDVADSTDTQYF
TRBV7-2	TRBJ2-1	CASRIAGVGNEQFF
TRBV4-2	TRBJ2-2	CASSQDLAGGTGELFF
TRBV5-4	TRBJ1-3	CASSSTGTETGNTIYF
TRBV5-6	TRBJ2-1	CASSSTSGRSSYNEQFF
TRBV15	TRBJ2-5	CATSRDRVAETQYF
TRBV7-9	TRBJ1-5	CASSIPFGPQHF
TRBV7-9	TRBJ2-3	CASSLAGGPFVDTQYF
TRBV7-2	TRBJ2-7	CASSLVGQGDYEQYF
TRBV4-1	TRBJ1-3	CASSQDRSDRGRYTIYF
TRBV30	TRBJ1-2	CAWSVTGTGIGYGYTF
TRBV5-4	TRBJ2-3	CASRNLGSTDTQYF
TRBV29-1	TRBJ1-2	CSVESGVYGYTF
TRBV28	TRBJ1-3	CASSVRDRYSGNTIYF
TRBV6-5	TRBJ1-6	CASTNTGQGNSPLHF
TRBV5-1	TRBJ2-2	CASSLGRIAGNTGELFF
TRBV19	TRBJ1-5	CASSIVWAFNQPQHF
TRBV2	TRBJ2-3	CASSRPEQGRSTDTQYF
TRBV6-5	TRBJ2-1	CASKGSISYNEQFF
TRBV30	TRBJ2-5	CAWSRGPEPQYF
TRBV6-1	TRBJ1-3	CASSRQMISGNTIYF
TRBV28	TRBJ2-5	CASRGRQGAWETQYF
TRBV27	TRBJ2-1	CASSSTGEQFF